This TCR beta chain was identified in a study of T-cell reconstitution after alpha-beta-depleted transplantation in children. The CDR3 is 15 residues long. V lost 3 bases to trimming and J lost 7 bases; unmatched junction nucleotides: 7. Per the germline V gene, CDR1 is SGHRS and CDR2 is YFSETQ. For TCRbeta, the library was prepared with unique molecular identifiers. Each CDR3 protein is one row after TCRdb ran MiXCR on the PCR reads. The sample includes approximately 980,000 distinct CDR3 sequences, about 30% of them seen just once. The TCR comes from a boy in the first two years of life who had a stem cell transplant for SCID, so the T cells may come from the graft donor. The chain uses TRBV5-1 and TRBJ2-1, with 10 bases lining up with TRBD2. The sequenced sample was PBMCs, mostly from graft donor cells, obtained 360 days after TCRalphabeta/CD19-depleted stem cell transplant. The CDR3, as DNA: TGCGCCAGCAGCTCCAAAGCGGGGGGGCCAAATGAGCAGTTCTTC. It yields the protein CASSSKAGGPNEQFF.